This passage covers 32 T cell receptor beta chains from one sample sequenced in a study of vaccination effects on CD4 cells after COVID-19. Clones were sequenced by immunoSEQ multiplex PCR, and TCRdb holds only the in-frame ones, with some missing. In the table there are tens of thousands of clones, about 72% of which are singletons. ViraFEST assay sequencing came after antigen-specific CD4+ T cells were expanded with viral peptide pools. When around nine days of culture had elapsed, CD4+ T cells were isolated. Vaccinees lacked prior SARS-CoV-2 infection and tested negative for nucleocapsid antibodies. Their recognized antigens are unknown. The input for sequencing was CD4+ T cells from PBMCs cultured with HCoV-NL63 spike peptides, taken before COVID-19 vaccination. The source of these receptors is a human donor who received a COVID-19 vaccine.

The genes are TRBV2 and TRBJ1-4; tentative D call: TRBD1 (6 bases). Germline V gene data show CDR1 as SNHLY and CDR2 as FYNNEI. Trimming took off 2 bases at V and 5 bases at J, with 15 bases between the two ends. The CDR3 totals 16 residues. The CDR3 sequence is CASSERQGLGNEKLFF. The CDR3 coding sequence is TGTGCCAGCAGTGAACGGCAGGGGTTGGGCAATGAAAAACTGTTTTTT.

This chain links TRBV6-5 with TRBJ2-3; D remains ambiguous. This CDR3 contains 16 residues. Trimming shortened V by 1 base and J by 1 base, and 12 bases separated the two germline ends. The germline V gene encodes CDR1 MNHEY and CDR2 SVGAGI. The CDR3 protein is CASSYYPEGGTDTQYF. The DNA for the CDR3 is TGTGCCAGCAGTTACTACCCGGAAGGTGGCACAGATACGCAGTATTTT.

This chain joins TRBV28 and TRBJ1-6; maybe TRBD1 (5 bases). Per the germline V gene, CDR1 is MDHEN and CDR2 is SYDVKM. With 2 bases removed from V and 6 bases from J, the gap between germline ends came to 11 bases. The CDR3 totals 15 residues. The CDR3 DNA reads TGTGCCAGCAGTTTACTTGGGCAGGGTAATTCACCCCTCCACTTT. Protein sequence: CASSLLGQGNSPLHF.

This chain links TRBV27 with TRBJ2-7; 8 bases fit TRBD1. This CDR3 is built from 14 residues. Trimming took 8 bases from V and 4 from J; bases not matched to a gene: 10. In germline, CDR1 is MNHEY, CDR2 SMNVEV (reference sequence). CDR3: CASYDRGWQYEQYV. The CDR3 DNA is TGTGCCAGCTATGACAGGGGTTGGCAGTACGAGCAGTACGTC.

The gene calls are TRBV2 and TRBJ1-1; D is uncertain. The CDR3 contains 14 residues. CDR1 SNHLY and CDR2 FYNNEI come from the germline V gene. V shed 1 base and J shed 4 bases, with 10 bases lying between them. The CDR3 DNA reads TGTGCCAGCAGTGAAGTTAAGCGGATCACTGAAGCTTTCTTT. The encoded protein is CASSEVKRITEAFF.

The chain uses TRBV5-1 and TRBJ2-7; possible D gene TRBD1, 5 bases. Germline CDR1 is SGHRS and CDR2 is YFSETQ. V was pared by 0 bases and J by 1 base, with 11 bases between. The CDR3 covers 15 residues. CDR3 coding DNA: TGCGCCAGCAGCTTGGAGGGGTTAGAGTCCTACGAGCAGTACGTC. Residues: CASSLEGLESYEQYV.

The count of this clone is one. V is TRBV10-1 and J is TRBJ1-1; a weak D match, TRBD1 (6 bases). The V end was cut by 5 bases, the J end by 5 bases, with 15 bases between. The CDR3 consists of 14 residues. Germline V CDR1 and CDR2: WNHNN, SYGVQD (reference sequence). CDR3 protein: CASSKRAGETEAFF. The CDR3 DNA is TGCGCCAGCAGTAAGAGGGCAGGGGAAACTGAAGCTTTCTTT.

The chain has TRBV7-3 and TRBJ2-3, with D perhaps TRBD1 (5 bases). Germline CDR1 is SGHTA and CDR2 is FQGTGA. The CDR3 runs 16 residues. V was cut by 7 bases and J by 6 bases, with 23 bases left in between. The CDR3 is CASNMGQSSPGDTQYF. The DNA of the CDR3 is TGTGCCAGCAACATGGGGCAGTCTTCACCGGGTGATACGCAGTATTTT.

This clone was seen more than once but under ten times. The V call is TRBV4-2, the J call TRBJ2-5; 9 bases align to TRBD2. This CDR3 spans 14 amino acids. Germline V gene sequence: CDR1 LGHNA, CDR2 YNFKEQ. V lost 4 bases, J lost 3 bases, and 3 bases stayed unmatched. As DNA, the CDR3 is TGTGCCAGCAGCCTTAGCGGGGGTGAAGAGACCCAGTACTTC. It specifies CASSLSGGEETQYF.

This clone was seen more than once but under ten times. The rearrangement joins TRBV19 to TRBJ1-5; TRBD1 is a possible D gene (6 bases). This CDR3 is built from 14 residues. Germline values: CDR1 LNHDA, CDR2 SQIVND (reference sequence). The V and J ends lost 11 bases and 1 base respectively, with 15 bases between them. The CDR3 nucleotides read TGTGCCGCTGACCGGGACACCAGCAATCAGCCCCAGCATTTT. It specifies CAADRDTSNQPQHF.

This clone was observed a few times. The chain links TRBV29-1 to TRBJ2-3; TRBD1 agrees at 7 bases. The ends lost 3 bases at V and 0 bases at J; junction bases unmatched: 3. From germline, CDR1 is SQVTM and CDR2 ANQGSEA. The CDR3 contains 14 residues. The DNA of the CDR3 is TGCAGCGTTGACGAGGGGGCGAGCACAGATACGCAGTATTTT. Protein product: CSVDEGASTDTQYF.

The rearrangement links TRBV2 to TRBJ2-3, with 7 bases matching TRBD2. The CDR3 covers 14 residues. Per germline, CDR1 SNHLY and CDR2 FYNNEI. With 5 bases clipped from V and 0 bases from J, the junction kept 2 bases outside the gene matches. The CDR3 loop reads CASSPAGSTDTQYF. CDR3 bases: TGTGCCAGCAGTCCAGCGGGGAGCACAGATACGCAGTATTTT.

The CDR3 DNA follows: TGTGCCAGCAGCCGCAGCCGGGACAGGAAGCGCTACACCTTC. This translates into CASSRSRDRKRYTF. The rearrangement joins TRBV28 to TRBJ1-2, with 8 bases aligning to TRBD1. V trimming: 6 bases; J trimming: 9 bases; junction bases outside the gene matches: 12. There are 14 residues in the CDR3. Germline CDR1 MDHEN, CDR2 SYDVKM.

The genes are TRBV6-2 or TRBV6-3 and TRBJ2-1; possibly TRBD2 for D (7 bases). The CDR3 extends over 17 amino acids. V was shortened by 3 bases and J by 6 bases, with 21 bases between the two germline ends. Looked up from germline, CDR1 is MNHEY and CDR2 is SVGEGT. The CDR3 loop reads CASSYYGGGNALNEQFF. The CDR3, as DNA: TGTGCCAGCAGTTATTACGGCGGGGGCAATGCTCTCAATGAGCAGTTCTTC.

The chain recombines TRBV5-5 with TRBJ2-5, with unresolved D. Germline assignment: CDR1 SGHKS and CDR2 YYEKEE (reference sequence). The CDR3 runs to 14 residues. With 1 base removed from V and 1 base from J, the gap between germline ends came to 8 bases. CDR3 nucleotides: TGTGCCAGCAGCTTGTACGGCTCCCAAGAGACCCAGTACTTC. Translation: CASSLYGSQETQYF.

J is TRBJ2-2 and V is TRBV7-2, with D possibly being TRBD2 (5 bases). V was shortened by 0 bases and J by 1 base, with 6 bases between the two germline ends. Germline-derived CDR1 and CDR2 are SGHTA and FQGNSA. The CDR3 extends over 15 amino acids. CDR3 coding DNA: TGTGCCAGCAGCTTAGCGAGGGTGAACACCGGGGAGCTGTTTTTT. It is translated as CASSLARVNTGELFF.

The rearrangement joins TRBV2 to TRBJ1-2; D is unresolved. Trimming removed 3 bases at V and 4 bases at J, with 9 bases between. The CDR3 spans 13 residues. The germline V gene has CDR1 SNHLY and CDR2 FYNNEI. The CDR3 DNA reads TGTGCCAGCAGTGATGACTTAGGCTATGGCTACACCTTC. It yields the protein CASSDDLGYGYTF.

The chain is built from TRBV7-2 and TRBJ2-3; TRBD2 aligns across 7 bases. The CDR3 is 17 amino acids. After removal of 3 bases from V and 0 bases from J, the junction contained 9 bases not matched to a gene. The germline gives CDR1 SGHTA, CDR2 FQGNSA. The CDR3 loop reads CASSLVGGLGSTDTQYF. As DNA, the CDR3 is TGTGCCAGCAGCTTGGTGGGGGGGTTGGGTAGCACAGATACGCAGTATTTT.

The chain links TRBV7-3 to TRBJ2-1; 8 positions agree with TRBD2. From germline, CDR1 is SGHTA and CDR2 FQGTGA. V lost 5 bases to trimming and J lost 7 bases; unmatched junction nucleotides: 10. The CDR3 extends over 15 amino acids. DNA of the CDR3: TGTGCCAGCAGCCCCCCCGGGGGGGGCCCGAATGAGCAGTTCTTC. It translates to CASSPPGGGPNEQFF. The whole variable domain, filled in from reference TRBV7-3 and TRBJ2-1, reads GAGVSQTPSNKVTEKGKYVELRCDPISGHTALYWYRQSLGQGPEFLIYFQGTGAADDSGLPNDRFFAVRPEGSVSTLKIQRTERGDSAVYLCASSPPGGGPNEQFFGPGTRLTVL.

The J gene is TRBJ2-3, the V gene TRBV7-2; 7 bases map to TRBD2. V trimming: 5 bases; J trimming: 6 bases; junction bases outside the gene matches: 8. Germline CDR1 and CDR2: SGHTA and FQGNSA. This CDR3 has 14 amino acids. This CDR3 is CASSPGTTEDTQYF. The CDR3 DNA sequence: TGTGCCAGCAGCCCGGGGACTACTGAGGATACGCAGTATTTT.

V gene TRBV5-1 combines with J gene TRBJ2-7; D perhaps matches TRBD1 (5 bases). Germline values: CDR1 SGHRS, CDR2 YFSETQ. The CDR3 length is 13 residues. V gave up 0 bases and J gave up 2 bases, with 6 bases separating them. The CDR3 nucleotides are TGCGCCAGCAGCTTGGAGGGGACCTACGAGCAGTACGTC. Its translation: CASSLEGTYEQYV.

V and J are TRBV18 and TRBJ2-2; D is uncertain. Germline V gives CDR1 KGHSH, CDR2 LQKENI. This CDR3 is 17 amino acids long. The V end lost 4 bases, the J end lost 3 bases, and 18 bases lay between the germline ends. The CDR3 spells CASSRQNYDRDTGELFF. As DNA, the CDR3 is TGTGCCAGCTCACGTCAGAACTACGATAGGGACACCGGGGAGCTGTTTTTT.

The V gene is TRBV6-1, the J gene TRBJ1-2; TRBD1 might be the D (5 bases). Trimming cost V 2 bases and J 0 bases, with 10 bases left between them. The CDR3 totals 15 residues. Germline V gives CDR1 MNHNS, CDR2 SASEGT. As DNA, the CDR3 is TGTGCCAGCAGTGAAAGCAGGGCAGCTAACTATGGCTACACCTTC. The encoded protein is CASSESRAANYGYTF.

This CDR3 is CASGFRGNTGELFF. The CDR3 nucleotides read TGTGCCAGCGGTTTTCGGGGCAACACCGGGGAGCTGTTTTTT. The chain employs TRBV2 and TRBJ2-2; D may match TRBD1 or TRBD2 (5 bases each). V shed 8 bases and J shed 2 bases, with 12 bases lying between them. Germline lookup yields CDR1 SNHLY and CDR2 FYNNEI. The CDR3 loop spans 14 amino acids. The variable domain in full, completed from reference TRBV2 and TRBJ2-2, reads EPEVTQTPSHQVTQMGQEVILRCVPISNHLYFYWYRQILGQKVEFLVSFYNNEISEKSEIFDDQFSVERPDGSNFTLKIRSTKLEDSAMYFCASGFRGNTGELFFGEGSRLTVL.

The chain couples TRBV28 to TRBJ1-2, with 9 bases that match TRBD1. This CDR3 spans 15 amino acids. Germline-derived CDR1 and CDR2 are MDHEN and SYDVKM. After removal of 4 bases from V and 6 bases from J, the junction contained 9 bases not matched to a gene. The CDR3 DNA sequence: TGTGCCAGCAGTTCGGGGGGGACAGGGCCACATGGCTACACCTTC. This sequence encodes CASSSGGTGPHGYTF.

This chain connects TRBV5-1 to TRBJ1-1; 7 bases align to TRBD1. CDR3 length: 14 amino acids. Per germline, CDR1 SGHRS and CDR2 YFSETQ. V shed 3 bases and J 3 bases; nucleotides not matched to a gene: 5. The CDR3 nucleotides read TGCGCCAGCAGCTCGACAGGGATGGACACTGAAGCTTTCTTT. It is translated as CASSSTGMDTEAFF.

The chain links TRBV7-8 to TRBJ2-3; D perhaps matches TRBD2 (5 bases). The V end was cut by 1 base, the J end by 0 bases, with 20 bases between. This CDR3 spans 19 amino acids. The germline V gene has CDR1 SGHVS and CDR2 FQNEAQ. The CDR3: CASSLGTPNRIPSTDTQYF. The CDR3 DNA reads as TGTGCCAGCAGCTTAGGGACTCCTAACCGTATCCCGAGCACAGATACGCAGTATTTT.

The V and J genes are TRBV6-6 and TRBJ2-7; D gene uncertain. The V end lost 5 bases, the J end lost 6 bases, and 8 bases lay between the germline ends. The CDR3 consists of 11 residues. CDR1 and CDR2 from the germline V gene are MNHNY and SVGAGI (reference sequence). The CDR3 region is CASSTGTEQYV. For the CDR3, the DNA is TGTGCCAGCAGTACTGGTACCGAGCAGTACGTC.

The chain joins TRBV6-2 or TRBV6-3 to TRBJ1-1, with D perhaps matching TRBD1 (6 bases). V dropped 4 bases and J dropped 3 bases, with 9 bases sitting between them. CDR1 and CDR2 (germline): MNHEY, SVGEGT. This CDR3 is built from 13 residues. The chain's CDR3 is CASSSRGHTEAFF. The CDR3 coding sequence is TGTGCCAGCAGTTCCAGGGGCCACACTGAAGCTTTCTTT.

This chain connects TRBV3-1 (or the pseudogene TRBV3-2) to TRBJ2-5; 11 bases are shared with TRBD2. The CDR3 is 16 amino acids. With V trimmed by 0 bases and J by 3 bases, 3 bases remained unmatched. Germline assignment: CDR1 LGHDT and CDR2 YNNKEL (reference sequence). CDR3 DNA sequence: TGTGCCAGCAGCCAAGATATACTAGCGGGGGAAGAGACCCAGTACTTC. Its protein product is CASSQDILAGEETQYF.

The V gene is TRBV19, the J gene TRBJ2-5; possibly TRBD1 or TRBD2 for D (5 bases each). V was clipped by 7 bases and J by 1 base, with 13 bases between them. The CDR3 totals 14 residues. CDR1 and CDR2 from the germline V gene are LNHDA and SQIVND (reference sequence). CDR3: CASTEGRSQETQYF. The CDR3 DNA is TGTGCCAGTACCGAGGGACGGTCCCAAGAGACCCAGTACTTC. The full variable domain, rest sourced from reference TRBV19 and TRBJ2-5, is DGGITQSPKYLFRKEGQNVTLSCEQNLNHDAMYWYRQDPGQGLRLIYYSQIVNDFQKGDIAEGYSVSREKKESFPLTVTSAQKNPTAFYLCASTEGRSQETQYFGPGTRLLVL.

The V gene is TRBV27, the J gene TRBJ1-2; tentatively, D is TRBD1 (6 bases). From germline, CDR1 is MNHEY and CDR2 SMNVEV (reference sequence). The CDR3 has 15 residues. V lost 4 bases and J lost 4, with 16 bases in between. The CDR3 nucleotides read TGTGCCAGCAGTTACTCCGTGACAGGTCCCTATGGCTACACCTTC. Translating it yields CASSYSVTGPYGYTF.